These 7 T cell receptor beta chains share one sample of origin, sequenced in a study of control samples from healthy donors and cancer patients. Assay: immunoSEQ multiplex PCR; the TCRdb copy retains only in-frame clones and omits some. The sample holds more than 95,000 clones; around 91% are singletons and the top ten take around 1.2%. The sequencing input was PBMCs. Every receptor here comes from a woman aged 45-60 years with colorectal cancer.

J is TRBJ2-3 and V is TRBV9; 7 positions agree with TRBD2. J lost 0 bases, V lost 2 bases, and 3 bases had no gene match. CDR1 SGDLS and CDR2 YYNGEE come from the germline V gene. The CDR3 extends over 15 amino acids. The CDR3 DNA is TGTGCCAGCAGCGTGAGGGAGGGTAGCACAGATACGCAGTATTTT. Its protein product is CASSVREGSTDTQYF.

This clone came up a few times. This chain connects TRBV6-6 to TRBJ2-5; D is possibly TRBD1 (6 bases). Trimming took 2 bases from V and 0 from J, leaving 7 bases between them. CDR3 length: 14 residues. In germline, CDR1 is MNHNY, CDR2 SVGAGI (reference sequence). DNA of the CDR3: TGTGCCAGCAGTTACGGGACATACCAAGAGACCCAGTACTTC. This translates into CASSYGTYQETQYF.

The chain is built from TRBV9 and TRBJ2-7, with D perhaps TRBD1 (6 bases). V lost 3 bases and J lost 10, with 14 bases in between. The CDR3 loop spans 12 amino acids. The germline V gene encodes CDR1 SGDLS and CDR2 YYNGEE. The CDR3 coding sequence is TGTGCCAGCAGCGATTCCGGGACAACTCAGTACTTC. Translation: CASSDSGTTQYF.

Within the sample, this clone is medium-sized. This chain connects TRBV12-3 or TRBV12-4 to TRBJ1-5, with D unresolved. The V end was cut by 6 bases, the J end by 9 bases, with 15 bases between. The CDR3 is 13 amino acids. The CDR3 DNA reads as TGTGCCAGCAGATATTCCCTGGGAGGGCCCCAGCATTTT. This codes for CASRYSLGGPQHF.

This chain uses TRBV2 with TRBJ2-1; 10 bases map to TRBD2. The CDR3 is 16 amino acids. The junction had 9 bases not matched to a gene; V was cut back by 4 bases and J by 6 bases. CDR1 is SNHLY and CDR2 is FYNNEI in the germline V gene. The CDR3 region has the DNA TGTGCCAGCAGTGCCGTGCTAGCGGGAGTTACCAATGAGCAGTTCTTC. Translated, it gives CASSAVLAGVTNEQFF.

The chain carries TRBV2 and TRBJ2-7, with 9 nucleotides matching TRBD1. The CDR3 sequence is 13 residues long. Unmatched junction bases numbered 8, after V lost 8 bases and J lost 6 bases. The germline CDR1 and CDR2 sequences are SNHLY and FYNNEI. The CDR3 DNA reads TGTGCCAGCGGAGGGACAGGGTCGGGCGAGCAGTACTTC. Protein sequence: CASGGTGSGEQYF.

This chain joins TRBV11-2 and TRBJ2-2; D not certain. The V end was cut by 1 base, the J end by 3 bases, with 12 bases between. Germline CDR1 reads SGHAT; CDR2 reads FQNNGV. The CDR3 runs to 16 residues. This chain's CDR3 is CASSLVRNSYTGELFF. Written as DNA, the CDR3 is TGTGCCAGCAGCTTAGTGCGGAACTCGTACACCGGGGAGCTGTTTTTT.